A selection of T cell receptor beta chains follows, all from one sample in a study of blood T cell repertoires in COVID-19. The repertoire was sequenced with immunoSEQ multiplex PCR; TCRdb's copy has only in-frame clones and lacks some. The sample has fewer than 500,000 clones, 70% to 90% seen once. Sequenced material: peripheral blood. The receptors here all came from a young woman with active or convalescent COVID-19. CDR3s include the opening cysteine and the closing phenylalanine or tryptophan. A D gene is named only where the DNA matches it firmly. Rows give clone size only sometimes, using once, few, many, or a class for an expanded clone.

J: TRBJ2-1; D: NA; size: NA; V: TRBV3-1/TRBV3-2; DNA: TGTGCCAGCAGCCAAATTGTATCCGGGTCGGCAGATGAGCAGTTCTTC; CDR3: CASSQIVSGSADEQFF
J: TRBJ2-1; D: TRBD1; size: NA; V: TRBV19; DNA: TGTGCCAGTAGTAACCCGTGGACAGGTGGTGAGCAGTTCTTC; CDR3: CASSNPWTGGEQFF
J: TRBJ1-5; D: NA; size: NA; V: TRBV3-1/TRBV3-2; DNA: TGTGCCAGCACTCCCCAGACAGATCCAAAACTGAGGTATAGCAATCAGCCCCAGCATTTT; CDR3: CASTPQTDPKLRYSNQPQHF
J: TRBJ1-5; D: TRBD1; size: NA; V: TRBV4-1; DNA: TGCGCCAGCAGCTTGGGACAGGGGAACGGTCAGCCCCAGCATTTT; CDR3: CASSLGQGNGQPQHF
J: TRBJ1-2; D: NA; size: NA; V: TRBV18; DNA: TGTGCCAGCTCTTACAGGGTTCACGATGGCTACACCTTC; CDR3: CASSYRVHDGYTF
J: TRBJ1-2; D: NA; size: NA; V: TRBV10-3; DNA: TGTGCCATCAGCCCAGGGTTCGACTATGGCTACACCTTC; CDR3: CAISPGFDYGYTF
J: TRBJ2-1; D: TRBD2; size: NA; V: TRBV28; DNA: TGTGCCAGCAGCCGAATGTGGGGGGGTAACAATGAGCAGTTCTTC; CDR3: CASSRMWGGNNEQFF
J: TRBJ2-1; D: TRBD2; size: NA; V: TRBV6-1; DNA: TGTGCCAGCAGTGAATTTGTAGCGGGGGACAATGAGCAGTTCTTC; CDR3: CASSEFVAGDNEQFF
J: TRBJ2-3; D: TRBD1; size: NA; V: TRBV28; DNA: TGTGCCAGCAGTGCCCACCGACAGGGGGCTTGGAAAACAGATACGCAGTATTTT; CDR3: CASSAHRQGAWKTDTQYF
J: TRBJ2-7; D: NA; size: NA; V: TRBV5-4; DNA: TGTGCCAGCAGCATTACTCCTTACTACGAGCAGTACTTC; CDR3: CASSITPYYEQYF
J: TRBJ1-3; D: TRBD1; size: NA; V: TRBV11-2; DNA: TGTGCCAGCAGCTTCGGACAGGGCTCTGGAAACACCATATATTTT; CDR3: CASSFGQGSGNTIYF
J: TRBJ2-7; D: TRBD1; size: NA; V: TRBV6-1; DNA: TGTGCCAGCAGTGAAAGGACAGGGGGTAGGTACGAGCAGTACTTC; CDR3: CASSERTGGRYEQYF
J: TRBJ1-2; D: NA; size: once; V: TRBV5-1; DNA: TGCGCCAGCAGTGATGGGGGCTACGGCTACACCTTC; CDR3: CASSDGGYGYTF
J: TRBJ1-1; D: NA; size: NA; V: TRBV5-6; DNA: TGTGCCAGCAGCTTGGCTTCTGAAGCTTTCTTT; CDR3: CASSLASEAFF
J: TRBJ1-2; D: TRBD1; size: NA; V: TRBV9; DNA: TGTGCCAGCAGCACCCAACAGGGGGCGATAGGCTACACCTTC; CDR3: CASSTQQGAIGYTF
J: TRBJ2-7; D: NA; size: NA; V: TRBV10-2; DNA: TGCGCCAGCAGTGAGTCGACGTTTACAGGGAAGCAGCAGTACTTC; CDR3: CASSESTFTGKQQYF
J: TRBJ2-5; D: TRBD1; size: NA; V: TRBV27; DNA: TGTGCCAGCAGTCCACAGGGGGAGACCCAGTACTTC; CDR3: CASSPQGETQYF
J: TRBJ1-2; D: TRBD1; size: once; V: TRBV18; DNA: TGTGCCAGCTCACCACAGGTCACAGGGGGGACAGCTAACTATGGCTACACCTTC; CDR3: CASSPQVTGGTANYGYTF
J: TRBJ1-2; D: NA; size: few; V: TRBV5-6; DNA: TGTGCCAGCAGCTGGGAATCGGGGGTGCGGGACTATGGCTACACCTTC; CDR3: CASSWESGVRDYGYTF
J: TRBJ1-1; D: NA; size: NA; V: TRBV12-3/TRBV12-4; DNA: TGTGCCAGCAGTCAAGGGATCGGACTGAACGCTTTCTTT; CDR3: CASSQGIGLNAFF
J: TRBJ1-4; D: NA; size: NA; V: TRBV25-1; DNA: TGTGCCAGCAGTGAATATGAGGGGGCTAATGAAAAACTGTTTTTT; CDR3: CASSEYEGANEKLFF
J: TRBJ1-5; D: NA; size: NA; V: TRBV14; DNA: TGTGCCAGCAGCCGAGAAGTCGGGCCCCAGCATTTT; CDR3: CASSREVGPQHF
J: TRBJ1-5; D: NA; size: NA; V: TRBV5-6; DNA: TGTGCCAGCAGTAAGGGGGTTAGCAATCAGCCCCAGCATTTT; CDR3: CASSKGVSNQPQHF
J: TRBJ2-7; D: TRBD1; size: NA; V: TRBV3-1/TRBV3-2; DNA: TGTGCCAGCAGCCTCCGACAGGGACCTACCTACGAGCAGTACTTC; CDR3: CASSLRQGPTYEQYF
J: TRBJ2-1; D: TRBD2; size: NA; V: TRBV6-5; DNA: TGTGCCAGCACCTTAGCGGGAGGTTCCTACAATGAGCAGTTCTTC; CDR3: CASTLAGGSYNEQFF
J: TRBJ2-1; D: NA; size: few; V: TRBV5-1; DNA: TGCGCCAGCAGCCTGGAACTAGCAGTCAATGAGCAGTTCTTC; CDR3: CASSLELAVNEQFF
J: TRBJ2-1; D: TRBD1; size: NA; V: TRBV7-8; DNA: TGTGCCAGCAGGGGGGGGACAGGGATTAACAATGAGCAGTTCTTC; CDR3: CASRGGTGINNEQFF
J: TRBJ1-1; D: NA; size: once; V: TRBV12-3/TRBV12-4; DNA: TGTGCCAGCAGTTCCGAGGGATTCACTGAAGCTTTCTTT; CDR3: CASSSEGFTEAFF
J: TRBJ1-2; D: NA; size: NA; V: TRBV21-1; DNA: TGTGCCAGCAGCCAAAGCTTCCCAACTAACTATGGCTACACCTTC; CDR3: CASSQSFPTNYGYTF
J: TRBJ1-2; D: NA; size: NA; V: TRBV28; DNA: TGTGCCAGCACCCTAGGGAGTTACTATGGCTACACCTTC; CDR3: CASTLGSYYGYTF
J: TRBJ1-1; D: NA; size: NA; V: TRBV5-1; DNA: TGCGCCAGCAGCTTGGCCGGGGGATCCATGAACACTGAAGCTTTCTTT; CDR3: CASSLAGGSMNTEAFF
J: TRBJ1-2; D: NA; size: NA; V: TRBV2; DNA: TGTGCCAGCTTCCTCGGTCGGGGAGTAGACTATGGCTACACCTTC; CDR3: CASFLGRGVDYGYTF
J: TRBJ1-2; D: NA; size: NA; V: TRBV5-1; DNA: TGCGCCAGCAGCAGGCAGACATTCGATGGCTACACCTTC; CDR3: CASSRQTFDGYTF
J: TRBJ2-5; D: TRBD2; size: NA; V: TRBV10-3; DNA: TGTGCCATCAGTGAATCCGCCGGGACTAGCGGGAGGTTTGCTCAAGAGACCCAGTACTTC; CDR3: CAISESAGTSGRFAQETQYF
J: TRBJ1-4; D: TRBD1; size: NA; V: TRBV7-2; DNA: TGTGCCAGCAGCTTAGTGCCACCGGGACAGGGCTCTAGGGGTGAAAAACTGTTTTTT; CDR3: CASSLVPPGQGSRGEKLFF
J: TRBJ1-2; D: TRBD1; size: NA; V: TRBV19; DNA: TGTGCCAGTACCACGCGGGACAGCTATGGCTACACCTTC; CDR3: CASTTRDSYGYTF
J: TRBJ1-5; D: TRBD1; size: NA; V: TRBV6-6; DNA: TGTGCCAGCAGTTTCGGACAGGGCGGCAATCAGCCCCAGCATTTT; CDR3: CASSFGQGGNQPQHF
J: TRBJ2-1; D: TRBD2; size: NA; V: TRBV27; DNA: TGTGCCAGCAGTTTTGCCGTGGATGGGCTAGCGGTGGGGAGGGGAGAGCAGTTCTTC; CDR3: CASSFAVDGLAVGRGEQFF
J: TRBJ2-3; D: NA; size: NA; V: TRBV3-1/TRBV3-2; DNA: TGTGCCAGCAGCCAAGTTAGTACTAGCCCCATGTATACGCAGTATTTT; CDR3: CASSQVSTSPMYTQYF
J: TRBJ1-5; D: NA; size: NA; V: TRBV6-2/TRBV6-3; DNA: TGTGCCAGCAGTCGGACAGACTATAGCAATCAGCCCCAGCATTTT; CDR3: CASSRTDYSNQPQHF
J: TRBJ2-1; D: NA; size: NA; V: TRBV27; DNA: TGTGCCAGCAGTCCGAGAGAAAATGAGCAGTTCTTC; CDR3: CASSPRENEQFF
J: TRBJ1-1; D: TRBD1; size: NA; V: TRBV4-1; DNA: TGCGCCAGCAGCCACAGGACAGGCGCAGACACTGAAGCTTTCTTT; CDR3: CASSHRTGADTEAFF
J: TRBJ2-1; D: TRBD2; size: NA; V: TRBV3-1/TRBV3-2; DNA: TGTGCCAGCAGCCAAGGACTAGCGGATTCCTACAATGAGCAGTTCTTC; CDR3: CASSQGLADSYNEQFF
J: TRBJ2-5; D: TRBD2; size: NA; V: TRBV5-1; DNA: TGCGCCAGCAGCACGGCTAGCGGTTACCCGAGGGAGACCCAGTACTTC; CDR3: CASSTASGYPRETQYF
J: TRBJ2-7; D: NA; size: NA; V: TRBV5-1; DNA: TGCGCCAGCAGCTTGGCTTCCGAGCAGTACTTC; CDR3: CASSLASEQYF
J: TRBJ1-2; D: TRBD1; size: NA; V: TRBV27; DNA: TGTGCCAGCAGTACAACAGGGGCGTCCTGCACCTTC; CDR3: CASSTTGASCTF
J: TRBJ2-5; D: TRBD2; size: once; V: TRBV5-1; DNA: TGCGCCAGCAGCCTTACGGGAGCGGGAAGGTTGCCAGAGACCCAGTACTTC; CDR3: CASSLTGAGRLPETQYF
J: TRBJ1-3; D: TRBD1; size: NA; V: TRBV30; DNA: TGTGCCTGGACTACGACAGGGTTGGACACCATATATTTT; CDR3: CAWTTTGLDTIYF